This T cell receptor (beta chain) stems from a study of OX40 agonist ivuxolimab in advanced cancers. Study-level background: Over 30% of patients had received prior checkpoint inhibitor therapy.

Method: immunoSEQ multiplex PCR; TCRdb's copy keeps in-frame clones and lacks some. The sample includes around 72,000 clones, 70% to 90% seen only once; the top ten take 17%. Broader study findings: There was clonal expansion of CD4+ and CD8+ blood T cells by week 6 at 0.1 to 3.0 mg/kg.

Germline assignment: CDR1 MNHNS and CDR2 SASEGT. The CDR3 length is 15 residues. V lost 5 bases and J lost 5, with 19 bases in between. Autoimmune disease history or systemic immunosuppression excluded patients. This clone has ten or more counts. Its antigen is unidentified. This TCR was recovered from an adult with an advanced solid tumor such as melanoma, head and neck, liver or kidney cancer. V is TRBV6-1 and J is TRBJ2-7; D is unresolved. Sequencing was performed on CD4+ or CD8+ T cells sorted from blood, taken in a trial of the OX40 agonist ivuxolimab. The CDR3 loop reads CASSTDGSLMDEQYF. The CDR3 DNA reads TGTGCCAGCAGTACGGACGGGTCCCTTATGGACGAGCAGTACTTC.